This entry describes one T cell receptor (beta chain). Profiled with immunoSEQ multiplex PCR; TCRdb holds only in-frame clones, not every one. The table lists around 100,000 clones, 90% to 97% of them singletons, with roughly 0.33% in the top ten. These data belong to a study of technical replicates of blood from a few donors. The CDR3 extends over 16 amino acids. Germline V gene lookup returns CDR1 SGHVS and CDR2 FNYEAQ. The V segment lost 1 base and the J segment 3 bases; nucleotides outside the gene matches: 4. The receptor was isolated from a human donor in good health. Sequences were obtained from T cells isolated from PBMCs. The gene calls are TRBV7-6 and TRBJ2-2; TRBD2 aligns across 8 bases. DNA of the CDR3: TGTGCCAGCAGCTTAGTTGCGGGGGGATACACCGGGGAGCTGTTTTTT. Translating gives CASSLVAGGYTGELFF.